Presented here are 2 T cell receptor beta chains from one specimen sequenced in a study of blood T cell repertoires in COVID-19. Clones were sequenced by immunoSEQ multiplex PCR, and TCRdb holds only the in-frame ones, with some missing. There are some 140,000 clones in the sample; approximately 86% occur only once, and 0.6% to 0.7% lies in the top ten. Sequencing input: peripheral blood. These receptors all stem from a man between 60 and 75 years old with COVID-19, enrolled during active disease.

This chain links TRBV10-3 with TRBJ1-5; tentative D call: TRBD1 (5 bases). The germline gives CDR1 ENHRY, CDR2 SYGVKD. CDR3 length: 15 amino acids. V was trimmed by 4 bases and J by 2 bases, leaving 12 bases between them. CDR3 region: CAISGEGTGNQPQHF. The CDR3 DNA follows: TGTGCCATCAGTGGGGAGGGGACGGGCAATCAGCCCCAGCATTTT.

The chain recombines TRBV4-1 with TRBJ1-4; 7 nucleotides align to TRBD1. In germline, CDR1 is MGHRA, CDR2 YSYEKL. The CDR3 has 15 amino acids. The V gene end was trimmed by 4 bases and the J gene end by 8 bases; junction bases not matched to a gene: 10. The CDR3 bases are TGCGCCAGCAGCCCTCTGACAGGGAGGTACGAAAAACTGTTTTTT. Residues: CASSPLTGRYEKLFF.